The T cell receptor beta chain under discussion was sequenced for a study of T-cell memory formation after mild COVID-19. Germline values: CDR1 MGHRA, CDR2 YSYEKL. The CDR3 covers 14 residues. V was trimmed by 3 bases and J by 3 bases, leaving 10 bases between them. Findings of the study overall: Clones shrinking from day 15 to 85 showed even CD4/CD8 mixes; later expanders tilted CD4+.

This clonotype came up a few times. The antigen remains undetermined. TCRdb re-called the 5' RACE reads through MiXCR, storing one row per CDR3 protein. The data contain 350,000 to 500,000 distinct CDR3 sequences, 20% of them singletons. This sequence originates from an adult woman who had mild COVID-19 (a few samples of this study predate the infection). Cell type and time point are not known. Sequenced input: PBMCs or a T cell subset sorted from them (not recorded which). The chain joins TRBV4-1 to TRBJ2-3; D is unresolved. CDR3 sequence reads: CASSHTRSTDTQYF. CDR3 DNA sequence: TGCGCCAGCAGCCATACAAGGTCGACAGATACGCAGTATTTT.